This TCR beta chain came from a study of tumor and adjacent non-tumor tissue in lung cancer. The CDR3 loop spans 14 amino acids. Germline V gene lookup returns CDR1 MGHRA and CDR2 YSYEKL. The template was RNA from unsorted bulk tissue. Three rounds of nested PCR, following a modified ARM-PCR protocol, produced the TCRbeta library. TCRdb called the multiplex PCR reads again in MiXCR, with one record for every CDR3 protein. The table includes 120,000 or so distinct CDR3 sequences, 66% detected once. On this clonotype: A much bigger clone sits one base away, suggesting this may be a read error.

This TCR was recovered from a man younger than 40 with non-small cell lung cancer. The sequencing sample was made of lung tumor tissue. This chain connects TRBV4-1 to TRBJ1-2, with D uncertain. The CDR3 DNA reads as TGCGCCAGCAGCCAGGACCTCAATCTGCTAGGCTACATCTTC. It specifies CASSQDLNLLGYIF.